This TCR beta chain derives from a study of blood T cell repertoires in COVID-19. Study in general: Samples of COVID-19 (acute and convalescent) were obtained from the United States, Italy and Spain. Nucleic acid was either cDNA or gDNA, and it came from T cells, B-cell-depleted T cells, or PBMCs.

Original processing methods: Reference gene primer amplification gave nucleated cell count estimates. The table came from immunoSEQ multiplex PCR; TCRdb's copy has only in-frame clones and leaves some out. The D gene and trimming were derived from the DNA, and the V and J assignments and clone size from that table. Seen here are approximately 60,000 clones, around 84% observed once, and the top ten hold more than 15%. The TCR originated in a man aged 65 to 79 with active COVID-19. Specimen: peripheral blood.

The CDR3 protein is CASSLGLAGGLGQETQYF. CDR3 in DNA: TGCGCCAGCAGCCTGGGACTAGCGGGAGGCCTGGGGCAAGAGACCCAGTACTTC. The J gene is TRBJ2-5, the V gene TRBV5-1; 15 nucleotides align to TRBD2. V lost 4 bases to trimming and J lost 2 bases; unmatched junction nucleotides: 9. This CDR3 is 18 amino acids long. Germline CDR1 is SGHRS and CDR2 is YFSETQ.